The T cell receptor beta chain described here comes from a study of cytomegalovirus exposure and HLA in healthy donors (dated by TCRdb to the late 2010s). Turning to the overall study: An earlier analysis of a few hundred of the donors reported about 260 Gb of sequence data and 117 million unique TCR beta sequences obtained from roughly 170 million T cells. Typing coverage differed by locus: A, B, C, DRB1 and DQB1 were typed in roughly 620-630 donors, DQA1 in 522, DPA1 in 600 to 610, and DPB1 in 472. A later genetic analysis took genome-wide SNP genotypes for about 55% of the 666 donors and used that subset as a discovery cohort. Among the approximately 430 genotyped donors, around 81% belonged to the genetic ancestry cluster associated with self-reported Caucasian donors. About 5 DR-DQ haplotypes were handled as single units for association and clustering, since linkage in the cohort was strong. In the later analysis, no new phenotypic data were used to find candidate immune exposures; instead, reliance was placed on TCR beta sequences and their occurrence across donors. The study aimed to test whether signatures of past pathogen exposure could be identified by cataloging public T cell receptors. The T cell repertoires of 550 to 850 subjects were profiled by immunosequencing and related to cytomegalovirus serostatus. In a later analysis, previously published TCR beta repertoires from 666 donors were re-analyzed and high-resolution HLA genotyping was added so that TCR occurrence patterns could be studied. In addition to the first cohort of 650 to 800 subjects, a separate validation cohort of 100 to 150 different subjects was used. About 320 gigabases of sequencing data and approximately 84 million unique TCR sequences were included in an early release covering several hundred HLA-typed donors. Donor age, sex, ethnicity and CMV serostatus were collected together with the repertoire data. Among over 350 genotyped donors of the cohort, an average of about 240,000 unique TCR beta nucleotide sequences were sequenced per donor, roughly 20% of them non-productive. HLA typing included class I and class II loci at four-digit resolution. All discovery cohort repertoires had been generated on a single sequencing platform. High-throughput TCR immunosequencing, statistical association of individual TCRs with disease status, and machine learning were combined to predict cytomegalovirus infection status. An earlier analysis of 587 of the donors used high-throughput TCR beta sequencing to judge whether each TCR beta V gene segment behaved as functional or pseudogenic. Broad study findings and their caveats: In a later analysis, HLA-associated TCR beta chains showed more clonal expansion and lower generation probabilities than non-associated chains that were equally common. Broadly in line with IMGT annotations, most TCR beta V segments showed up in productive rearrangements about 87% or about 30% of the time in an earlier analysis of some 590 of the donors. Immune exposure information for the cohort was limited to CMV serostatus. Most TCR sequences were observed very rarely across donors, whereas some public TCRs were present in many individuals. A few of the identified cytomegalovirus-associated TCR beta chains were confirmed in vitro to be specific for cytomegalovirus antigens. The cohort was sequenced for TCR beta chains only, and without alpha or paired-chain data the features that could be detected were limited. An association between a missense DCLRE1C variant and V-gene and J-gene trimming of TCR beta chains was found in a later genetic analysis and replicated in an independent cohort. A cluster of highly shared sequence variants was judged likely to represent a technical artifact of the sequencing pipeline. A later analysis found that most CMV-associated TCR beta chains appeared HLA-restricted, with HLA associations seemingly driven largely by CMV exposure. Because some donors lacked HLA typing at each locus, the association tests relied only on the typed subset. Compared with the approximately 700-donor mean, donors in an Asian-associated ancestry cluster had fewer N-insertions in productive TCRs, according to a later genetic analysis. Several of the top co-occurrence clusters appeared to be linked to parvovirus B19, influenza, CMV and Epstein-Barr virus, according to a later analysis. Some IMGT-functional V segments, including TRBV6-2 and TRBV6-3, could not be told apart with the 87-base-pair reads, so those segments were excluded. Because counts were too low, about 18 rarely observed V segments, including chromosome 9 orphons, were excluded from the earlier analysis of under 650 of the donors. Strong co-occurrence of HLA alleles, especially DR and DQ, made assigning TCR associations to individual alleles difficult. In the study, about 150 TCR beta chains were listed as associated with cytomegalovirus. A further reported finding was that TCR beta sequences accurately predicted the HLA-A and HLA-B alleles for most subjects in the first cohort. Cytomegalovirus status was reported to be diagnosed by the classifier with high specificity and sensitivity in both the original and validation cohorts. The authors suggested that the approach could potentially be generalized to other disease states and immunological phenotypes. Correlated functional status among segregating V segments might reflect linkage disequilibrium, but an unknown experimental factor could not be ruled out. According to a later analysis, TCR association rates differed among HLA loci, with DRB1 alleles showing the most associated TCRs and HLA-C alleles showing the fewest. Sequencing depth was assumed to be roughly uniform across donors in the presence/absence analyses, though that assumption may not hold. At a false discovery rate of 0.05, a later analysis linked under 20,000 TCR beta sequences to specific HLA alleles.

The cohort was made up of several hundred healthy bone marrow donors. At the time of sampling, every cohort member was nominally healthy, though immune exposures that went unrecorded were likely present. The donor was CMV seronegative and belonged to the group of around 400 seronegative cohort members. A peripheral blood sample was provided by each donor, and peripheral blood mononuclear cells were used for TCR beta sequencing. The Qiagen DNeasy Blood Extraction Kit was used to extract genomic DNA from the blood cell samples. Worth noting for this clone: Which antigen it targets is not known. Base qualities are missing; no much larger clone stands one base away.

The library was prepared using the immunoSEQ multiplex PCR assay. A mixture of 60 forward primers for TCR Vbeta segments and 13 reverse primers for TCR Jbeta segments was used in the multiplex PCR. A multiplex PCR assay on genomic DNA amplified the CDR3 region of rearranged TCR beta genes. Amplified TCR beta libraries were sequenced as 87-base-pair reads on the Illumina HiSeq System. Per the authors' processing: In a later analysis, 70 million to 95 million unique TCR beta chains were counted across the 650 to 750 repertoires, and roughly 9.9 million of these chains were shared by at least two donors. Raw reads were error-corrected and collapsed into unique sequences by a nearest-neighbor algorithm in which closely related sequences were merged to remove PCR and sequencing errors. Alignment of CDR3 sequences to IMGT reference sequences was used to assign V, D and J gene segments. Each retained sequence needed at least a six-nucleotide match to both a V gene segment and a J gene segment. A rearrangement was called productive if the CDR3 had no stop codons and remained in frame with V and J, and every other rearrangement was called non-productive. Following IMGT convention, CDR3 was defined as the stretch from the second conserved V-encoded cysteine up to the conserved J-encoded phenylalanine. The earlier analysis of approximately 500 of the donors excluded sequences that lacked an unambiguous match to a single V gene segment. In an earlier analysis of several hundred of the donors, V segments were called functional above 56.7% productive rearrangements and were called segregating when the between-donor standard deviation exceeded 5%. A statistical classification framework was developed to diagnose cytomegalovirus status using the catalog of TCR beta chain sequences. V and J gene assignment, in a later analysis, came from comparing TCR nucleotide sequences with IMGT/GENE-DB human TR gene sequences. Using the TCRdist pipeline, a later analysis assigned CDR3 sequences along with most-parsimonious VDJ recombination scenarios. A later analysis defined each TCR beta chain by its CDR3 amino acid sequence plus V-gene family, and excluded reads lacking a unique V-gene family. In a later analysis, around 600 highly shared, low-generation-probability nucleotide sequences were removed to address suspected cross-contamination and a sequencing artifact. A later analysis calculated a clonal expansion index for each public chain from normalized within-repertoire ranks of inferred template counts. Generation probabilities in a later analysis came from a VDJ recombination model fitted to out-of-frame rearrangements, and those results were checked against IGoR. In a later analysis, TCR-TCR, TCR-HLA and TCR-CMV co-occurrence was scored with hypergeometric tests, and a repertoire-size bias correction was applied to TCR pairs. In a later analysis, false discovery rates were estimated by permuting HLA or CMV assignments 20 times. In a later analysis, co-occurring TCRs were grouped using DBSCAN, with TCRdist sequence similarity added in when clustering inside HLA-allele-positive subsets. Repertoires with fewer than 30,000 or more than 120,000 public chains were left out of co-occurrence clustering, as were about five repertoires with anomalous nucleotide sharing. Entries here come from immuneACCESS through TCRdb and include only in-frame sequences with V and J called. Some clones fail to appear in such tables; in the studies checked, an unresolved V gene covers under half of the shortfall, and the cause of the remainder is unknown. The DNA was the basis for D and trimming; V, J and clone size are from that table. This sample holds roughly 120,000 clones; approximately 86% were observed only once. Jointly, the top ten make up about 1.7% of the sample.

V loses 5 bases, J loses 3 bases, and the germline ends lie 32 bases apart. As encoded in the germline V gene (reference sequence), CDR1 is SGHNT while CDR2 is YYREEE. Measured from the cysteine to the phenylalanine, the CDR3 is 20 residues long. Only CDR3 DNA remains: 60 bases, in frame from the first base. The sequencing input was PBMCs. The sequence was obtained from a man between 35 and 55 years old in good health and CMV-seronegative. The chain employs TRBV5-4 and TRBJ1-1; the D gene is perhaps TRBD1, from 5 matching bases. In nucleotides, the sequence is TGTGCCAGCAGGGTGGCGCACGCGGGGGGGATGAAGGAAAAAGACACTGAAGCTTTCTTT. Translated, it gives CASRVAHAGGMKEKDTEAFF.